What follows is one T cell receptor (beta chain) and its context. Antigen specificity is unknown. V gave up 4 bases and J gave up 8 bases, with 14 bases separating them. Germline lookup yields CDR1 MNHEY and CDR2 SVGEGT. This CDR3 contains 13 residues. Preparation of TCR beta libraries was done by quantitative 5'-RACE with molecular barcodes. TCRdb re-derived calls from the 5' RACE reads in MiXCR, one entry per CDR3 protein. The table has fewer than 550,000 distinct CDR3 sequences, about 5.7% seen once. The sample comes from a study of CD8 T cells in ankylosing spondylitis. Findings of the study overall: Typical of ankylosing spondylitis blood, it appeared, was a TCR beta motif of roughly eight highly homologous variants. Disease-linked clones were CD8+ and relatively rare in peripheral blood.

Material for sequencing was blood, either unsorted or a sorted T cell fraction (not recorded which). The receptor's source is a male donor with ankylosing spondylitis. The chain is built from TRBV6-2 or TRBV6-3 and TRBJ1-2; perhaps TRBD1 as D (6 bases). This CDR3 reads CASSLPGVDGYTF. For the CDR3, the DNA is TGTGCCAGCAGTTTGCCAGGGGTCGACGGCTACACCTTC.